Shown below are 10 T cell receptor beta chains from a single sample sequenced in a study of T cells after yellow fever vaccination. Using its own MiXCR run on the 5' RACE reads, TCRdb lists one record per CDR3 protein. Among about 430,000 distinct CDR3 sequences listed, roughly a sixth were seen once. Material: PBMCs, obtained before the yellow fever booster vaccination. These receptors originate from a man aged 18 to 35 who received the YFV17D yellow fever vaccine.

This clonotype occurred many times. The rearrangement uses TRBV12-3 or TRBV12-4 and TRBJ2-4, with D possibly being TRBD2 (6 bases). This CDR3 comprises 13 residues. Trimming stripped 1 base from V and 9 bases from J, with 10 bases between. The CDR3 nucleotides are TGTGCCAGCAGTTTAGGCGGGGCGGCCATTCAGTACTTC. Its translation is CASSLGGAAIQYF.

This clonotype was counted between two and nine times. In nucleotides, the CDR3 is TGTGCCACCAGTGACCCGGGGGTCACGGGGGATACGCAGTATTTT. This sequence encodes CATSDPGVTGDTQYF. The chain joins TRBV24-1 to TRBJ2-3; the D gene is possibly TRBD2 (6 bases). CDR1 is KGHDR, CDR2 SFDVKD, per germline. The CDR3 length is 15 residues. Trimming pared 4 bases from V and 6 bases from J, leaving 16 bases between.

V gene TRBV5-1 combines with J gene TRBJ1-1; tentative D call: TRBD1 (5 bases). V was shortened by 0 bases and J by 9 bases, with 12 bases between the two germline ends. Germline-derived CDR1 and CDR2 are SGHRS and YFSETQ. CDR3 length: 13 residues. CDR3 in DNA: TGCGCCAGCAGCTTGGGTACAGGCAACCAAGCTTTCTTT. This translates into CASSLGTGNQAFF.

This sequence joins TRBV7-2 and TRBJ2-3; TRBD2 matches at 10 bases. Per germline, CDR1 SGHTA and CDR2 FQGNSA. The CDR3 contains 16 residues. Trimming took 5 bases from V and 6 from J; bases not matched to a gene: 11. The CDR3 coding sequence is TGTGCCAGCAGCCCTACTAGCGGGGCGCCCCGGGATACGCAGTATTTT. The encoded protein is CASSPTSGAPRDTQYF. Full variable domain (rest looked up from reference TRBV7-2 and TRBJ2-3): GAGVSQSPSNKVTEKGKDVELRCDPISGHTALYWYRQSLGQGLEFLIYFQGNSAPDKSGLPSDRFSAERTGGSVSTLTIQRTQQEDSAVYLCASSPTSGAPRDTQYFGPGTRLTVL.

The sample holds a few counts of this clonotype. This chain joins TRBV30 and TRBJ1-6; 10 positions agree with TRBD1. CDR1 GTSNPN and CDR2 SVGIG come from the germline V gene (reference sequence). V lost 2 bases to trimming and J lost 11 bases; unmatched junction nucleotides: 3. CDR3 size: 13 residues. Here the CDR3 reads CAWSMDRGAPLHF. DNA of the CDR3: TGTGCCTGGAGTATGGACAGGGGGGCACCCCTCCACTTT.

This clonotype has at least ten counts. The genes are TRBV4-3 and TRBJ1-3; D possibly corresponds to TRBD1 (5 bases). The CDR3 covers 15 residues. The V end was cut by 0 bases, the J end by 2 bases, with 8 bases between. Germline CDR1 LGHNA, CDR2 YSLEER. The CDR3 bases are TGCGCCAGCAGCCAAGATCCCAGGGCTGGAAACACCATATATTTT. This sequence encodes CASSQDPRAGNTIYF.

The chain couples TRBV29-1 to TRBJ2-5; 12 bases fit TRBD2. Germline trimming cut 0 bases from V and 4 bases from J; bases unmatched to any gene: 12. The CDR3 runs to 18 residues. CDR1 and CDR2 from the germline V gene are SQVTM and ANQGSEA. The chain's CDR3 is CSVEDPASGGAVGETQYF. As DNA, the CDR3 is TGCAGCGTTGAAGATCCGGCTAGCGGGGGGGCCGTCGGAGAGACCCAGTACTTC.

In this sample, this clonotype turned up a few times. This sequence joins TRBV6-6 and TRBJ2-5, with D possibly being TRBD2 (6 bases). V lost 0 bases and J 3 bases, leaving 14 bases between the germline ends. This CDR3 is built from 16 residues. CDR1 and CDR2 (germline): MNHNY, SVGAGI (reference sequence). The CDR3 region has the DNA TGTGCCAGCAGTTACTCGAGGCCCGGCGGGGAAGAGACCCAGTACTTC. Residues: CASSYSRPGGEETQYF.

The chain links TRBV18 to TRBJ1-2; D is unresolved. The germline gives CDR1 KGHSH, CDR2 LQKENI. CDR3 length: 16 amino acids. V was trimmed by 3 bases and J by 8 bases, leaving 22 bases between them. DNA for the CDR3: TGTGCCAGCTCACCTCCTGGACGGACCCAAGGGCGAGGCTACACCTTC. Protein: CASSPPGRTQGRGYTF.

The chain links TRBV28 to TRBJ1-1; the match to TRBD1 covers 7 bases. J gave up 11 bases and V 5 bases, and 14 bases lay outside the gene matches. CDR3 length: 14 residues. Germline assignment: CDR1 MDHEN and CDR2 SYDVKM. CDR3 residues: CASSPITGVGKAFF. The CDR3 DNA reads TGTGCCAGCAGTCCAATTACAGGGGTTGGGAAGGCTTTCTTT.